This T cell receptor beta chain emerged from a study of T cell clones after liver transplantation. For the study at large: Three of the eight recipients were HCV-positive; the rest had non-autoimmune, non-viral transplant indications.

The protocol was immunoSEQ multiplex PCR, while the TCRdb copy is restricted to in-frame clones and leaves out a portion. The profile shows roughly 120,000 clones, just over 90% of them singletons. As to this clone: Its target is not known.

The germline V gene has CDR1 SEHNR and CDR2 FQNEAQ (reference sequence). V was pared by 4 bases and J by 2 bases, with 11 bases between. The CDR3 has 14 amino acids. Study-level results: Circulating graft-donor-reactive CD4 TCRbeta sequences fell significantly post-transplant in 5 of 8 subjects.

This receptor was identified in a human patient who received a liver transplant. Some T cells may have come from the graft donor. Sequencing used CD4+ T cells from blood, obtained 12 months after liver transplant. The V call is TRBV7-9, the J call TRBJ1-2, with TRBD1 as a possible D gene (5 bases). The CDR3 reads CASSSLSGNYGYTF. CDR3 nucleotide sequence: TGTGCCAGCAGCTCACTTTCAGGGAACTATGGCTACACCTTC.